The TCR beta chain described here comes from a study of a mutant IDH1 vaccine in newly diagnosed glioma. The CDR3 is 15 amino acids. Looked up from germline, CDR1 is SGHNT and CDR2 is YENEEA. Trimming removed 6 bases from V and 5 bases from J; junction bases left unmatched: 7. Sequencing used immunoSEQ multiplex PCR; TCRdb keeps in-frame clones, though not all of them. The data hold about 32,000 clones, with approximately 78% observed a single time. Worth noting for this clone: Its antigen is undetermined.

Time point described: week 11, during vaccination. Every vaccination contained 300 ug of the mutant IDH1 20-mer peptide and was paired with topical imiquimod. The donor cohort comprised cases of new WHO grade 3 or 4 IDH1-mutant, ATRX-lost astrocytoma. This TCR came from a man aged 25 to 40 with glioma. The V call is TRBV11-3, the J call TRBJ2-1; 10 positions agree with TRBD2. Sample: PBMCs, taken from a glioma patient whose treatment included an IDH1 peptide vaccine. The DNA for the CDR3 is TGTGCCAGCAGTTTTGGGGGACTAGCGCACAATGAGCAGTTCTTC. Protein: CASSFGGLAHNEQFF.